This section outlines one T cell receptor beta chain sequence together with its context. The identical CDR3 is also encoded by other nucleotide sequences in the sample. The data belong to a study of shared clonotypes between healthy human individuals. Across the study: Two women and a few men aged 18 to 49 made up the donors.

Clones were read by immunoSEQ multiplex PCR, and TCRdb kept only the in-frame ones, dropping some. The sample lists fewer than 550,000 clones, roughly 79% occurring once. Material: PBMCs. This TCR came from a woman in her 40s in good health. Some clones in this sample may be carry-over from other donors' samples.

This chain's CDR3 is CASSLTGELFF. CDR3 bases: TGTGCCAGCAGCTTAACCGGGGAGCTGTTTTTT. This chain uses TRBV7-3 with TRBJ2-2; D unclear. This CDR3 is 11 amino acids long. The V gene lost 0 bases and the J gene lost 7 bases, with 0 bases spanning the gap. The germline V gene encodes CDR1 SGHTA and CDR2 FQGTGA.